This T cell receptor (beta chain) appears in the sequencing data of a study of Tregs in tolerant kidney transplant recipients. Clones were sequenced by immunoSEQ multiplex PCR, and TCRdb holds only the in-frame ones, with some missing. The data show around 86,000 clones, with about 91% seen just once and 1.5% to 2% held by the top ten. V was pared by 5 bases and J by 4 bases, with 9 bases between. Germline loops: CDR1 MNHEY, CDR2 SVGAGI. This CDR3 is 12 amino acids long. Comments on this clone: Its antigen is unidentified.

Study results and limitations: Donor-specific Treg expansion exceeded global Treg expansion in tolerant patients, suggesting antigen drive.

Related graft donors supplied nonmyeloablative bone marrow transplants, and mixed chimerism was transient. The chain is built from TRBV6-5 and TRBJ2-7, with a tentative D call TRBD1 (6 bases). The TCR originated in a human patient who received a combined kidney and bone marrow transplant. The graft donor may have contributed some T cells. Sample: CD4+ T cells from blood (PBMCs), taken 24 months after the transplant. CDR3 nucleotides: TGTGCCAGCAGTCCCCAGGGGTACGAGCAGTACTTC. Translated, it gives CASSPQGYEQYF.